One and the same sample provided the 5 T cell receptor beta chains below, sequenced in a study of T cell clones after liver transplantation. Sequenced by immunoSEQ multiplex PCR; TCRdb stores in-frame clones only, minus some. The repertoire consists of some 60,000 clones, with less than 85% occurring once and the leading ten covering approximately 2.6%. The source material was CD4+ T cells from blood, sampled at the approximately 16-month timepoint. These receptors were obtained from a human patient who received a liver transplant. The graft donor may have given rise to some T cells.

The genes are TRBV19 and TRBJ1-2, with D hard to call. The CDR3 loop spans 12 amino acids. V was pared by 5 bases and J by 7 bases, with 11 bases between. Germline V lookup: CDR1 LNHDA, CDR2 SQIVND (reference sequence). CDR3 protein: CASSWTVSGYTF. As DNA, the CDR3 is TGTGCCAGTAGTTGGACCGTTAGTGGCTACACCTTC.

This clone was seen a few times. The chain recombines TRBV5-1 with TRBJ1-4; no firm D call. The V gene lost 1 base and the J gene lost 5 bases, with 9 bases spanning the gap. Germline V gene data show CDR1 as SGHRS and CDR2 as YFSETQ. The CDR3 totals 14 residues. CDR3 region: CASSLNSPNEKLFF. CDR3 coding DNA: TGCGCCAGCAGCTTGAACAGTCCCAATGAAAAACTGTTTTTT.

The V and J genes are TRBV6-1 and TRBJ2-1; 13 bases fit TRBD2. The CDR3 is 15 residues long. V lost 7 bases and J lost 9; bases outside the gene matches: 9. Germline CDR1 reads MNHNS; CDR2 reads SASEGT. The CDR3 here is CASTPRTSGGLEQFF. DNA of the CDR3: TGTGCCAGCACTCCACGGACTAGCGGGGGCCTTGAGCAGTTCTTC.

The chain has TRBV19 and TRBJ2-7; the D gene could be TRBD1 or TRBD2 (6 bases each). CDR3 length equals 13 residues. V lost 6 bases and J 7 bases, leaving 16 bases between the germline ends. The germline gives CDR1 LNHDA, CDR2 SQIVND (reference sequence). The chain's CDR3 is CASSPQGGLEQYF. The CDR3 region has the DNA TGTGCCAGTAGCCCTCAAGGGGGGCTGGAGCAGTACTTC. The full variable domain, its missing parts supplied by reference TRBV19 and TRBJ2-7, is DGGITQSPKYLFRKEGQNVTLSCEQNLNHDAMYWYRQDPGQGLRLIYYSQIVNDFQKGDIAEGYSVSREKKESFPLTVTSAQKNPTAFYLCASSPQGGLEQYFGPGTRLTVT.

V usage is TRBV27 and J usage is TRBJ2-1, with a tentative D call TRBD2 (6 bases). The CDR3 is made up of 14 amino acids. Germline values: CDR1 MNHEY, CDR2 SMNVEV (reference sequence). V lost 6 bases and J lost 4, with 13 bases in between. CDR3 bases: TGTGCCAGCAGCCCACAGGAGGGGTACAATGAGCAGTTCTTC. Protein sequence: CASSPQEGYNEQFF.